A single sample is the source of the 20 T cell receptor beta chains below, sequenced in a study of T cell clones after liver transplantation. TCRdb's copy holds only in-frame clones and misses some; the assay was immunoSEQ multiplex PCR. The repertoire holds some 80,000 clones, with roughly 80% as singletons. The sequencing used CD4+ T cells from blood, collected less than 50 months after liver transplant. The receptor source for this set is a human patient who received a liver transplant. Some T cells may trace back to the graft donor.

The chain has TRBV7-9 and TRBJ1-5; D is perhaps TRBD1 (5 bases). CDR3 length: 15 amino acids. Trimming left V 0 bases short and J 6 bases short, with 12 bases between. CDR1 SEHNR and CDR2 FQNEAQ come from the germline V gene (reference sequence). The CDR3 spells CASSLAGRDGQPQHF. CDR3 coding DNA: TGTGCCAGCAGCTTAGCTGGGAGGGACGGTCAGCCCCAGCATTTT.

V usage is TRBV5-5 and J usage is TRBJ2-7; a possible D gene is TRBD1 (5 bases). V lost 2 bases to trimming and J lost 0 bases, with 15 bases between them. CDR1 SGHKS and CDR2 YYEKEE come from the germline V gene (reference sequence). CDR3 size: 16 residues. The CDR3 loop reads CASSFPLLTVSYEQYF. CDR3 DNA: TGTGCCAGCAGCTTCCCCCTGCTGACAGTCTCCTACGAGCAGTACTTC.

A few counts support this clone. The CDR3: CASGRGGGQETQYF. The DNA of the CDR3 is TGTGCCAGTGGCAGGGGTGGGGGCCAAGAGACCCAGTACTTC. The rearrangement joins TRBV9 to TRBJ2-5; possible D gene TRBD1, 6 bases. CDR1 is SGDLS, CDR2 YYNGEE, per germline. This CDR3 is 14 amino acids long. V lost 8 bases and J 1 base, leaving 15 bases between the germline ends. The complete variable domain, with remaining parts taken from reference TRBV9 and TRBJ2-5, reads DSGVTQTPKHLITATGQRVTLRCSPRSGDLSVYWYQQSLDQGLQFLIQYYNGEERAKGNILERFSAQQFPDLHSELNLSSLELGDSALYFCASGRGGGQETQYFGPGTRLLVL.

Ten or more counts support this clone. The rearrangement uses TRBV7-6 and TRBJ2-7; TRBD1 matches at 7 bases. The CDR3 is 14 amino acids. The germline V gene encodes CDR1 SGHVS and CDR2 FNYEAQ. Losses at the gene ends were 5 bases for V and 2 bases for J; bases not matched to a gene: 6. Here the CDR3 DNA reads TGTGCCAGCAGCCGAGGGGGCGGACCCTACGAGCAGTACTTC. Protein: CASSRGGGPYEQYF.

This chain's CDR3 is CASSAGTQYF. DNA for the CDR3: TGTGCCAGCAGTGCGGGTACGCAGTATTTT. The V call is TRBV6-6, the J call TRBJ2-3; perhaps TRBD2 as D (5 bases). V lost 5 bases to trimming and J lost 8 bases, with 5 bases between them. The germline V gene encodes CDR1 MNHNY and CDR2 SVGAGI (reference sequence). The CDR3 runs to 10 residues.

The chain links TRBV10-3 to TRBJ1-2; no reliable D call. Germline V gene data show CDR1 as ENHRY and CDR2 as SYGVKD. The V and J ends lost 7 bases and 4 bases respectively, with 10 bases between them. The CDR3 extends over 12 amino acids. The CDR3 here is CAITGDTYGYTF. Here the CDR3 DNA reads TGTGCCATCACGGGAGACACCTATGGCTACACCTTC.

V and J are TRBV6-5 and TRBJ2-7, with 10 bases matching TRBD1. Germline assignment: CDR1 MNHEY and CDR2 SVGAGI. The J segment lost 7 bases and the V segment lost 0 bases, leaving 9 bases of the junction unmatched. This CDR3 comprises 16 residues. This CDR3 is CASSYSRQGAVGEQYF. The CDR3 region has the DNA TGTGCCAGCAGTTACTCGCGACAGGGGGCAGTCGGGGAGCAGTACTTC.

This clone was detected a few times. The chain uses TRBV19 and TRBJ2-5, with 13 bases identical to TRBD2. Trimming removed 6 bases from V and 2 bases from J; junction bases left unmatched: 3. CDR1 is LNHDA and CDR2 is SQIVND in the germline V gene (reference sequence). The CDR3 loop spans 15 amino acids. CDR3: CASRRTSGGQETQYF. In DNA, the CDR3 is TGTGCCAGTAGGCGGACTAGCGGGGGTCAAGAGACCCAGTACTTC.

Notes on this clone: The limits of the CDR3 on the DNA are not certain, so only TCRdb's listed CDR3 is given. The CDR3 spells CASRLGSLVAGGANRTDTQYF. The chain employs TRBV12-2 and TRBJ2-3; the D segment call TRBD2 is taken from the table without a DNA check. TRBV12-2 is described as a pseudogene. The CDR3 numbers 21 amino acids, ends counted.

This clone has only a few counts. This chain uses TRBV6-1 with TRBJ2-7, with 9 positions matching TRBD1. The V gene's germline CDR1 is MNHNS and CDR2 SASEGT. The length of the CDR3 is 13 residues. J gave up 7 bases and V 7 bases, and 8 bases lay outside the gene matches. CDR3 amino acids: CASNSGTGREQYF. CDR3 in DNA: TGTGCCAGCAATTCCGGGACAGGGCGAGAGCAGTACTTC.

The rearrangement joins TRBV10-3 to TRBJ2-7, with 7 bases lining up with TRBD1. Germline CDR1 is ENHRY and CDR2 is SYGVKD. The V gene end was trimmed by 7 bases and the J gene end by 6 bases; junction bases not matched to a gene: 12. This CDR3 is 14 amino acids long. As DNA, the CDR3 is TGTGCCATCACCTTCGACAGGGTCTCGGGCGAGCAGTACTTC. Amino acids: CAITFDRVSGEQYF.

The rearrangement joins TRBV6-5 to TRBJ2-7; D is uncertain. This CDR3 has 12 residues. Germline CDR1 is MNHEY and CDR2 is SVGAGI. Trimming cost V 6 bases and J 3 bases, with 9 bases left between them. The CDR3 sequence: CASRSFYYEQYF. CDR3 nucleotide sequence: TGTGCCAGCAGGTCTTTTTACTACGAGCAGTACTTC.

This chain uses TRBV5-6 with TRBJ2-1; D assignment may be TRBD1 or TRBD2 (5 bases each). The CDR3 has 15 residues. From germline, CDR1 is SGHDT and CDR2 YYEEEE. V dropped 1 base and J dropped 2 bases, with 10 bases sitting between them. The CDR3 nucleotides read TGTGCCAGCAGCTTGCGGGACGCCGCCTACAATGAGCAGTTCTTC. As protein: CASSLRDAAYNEQFF.

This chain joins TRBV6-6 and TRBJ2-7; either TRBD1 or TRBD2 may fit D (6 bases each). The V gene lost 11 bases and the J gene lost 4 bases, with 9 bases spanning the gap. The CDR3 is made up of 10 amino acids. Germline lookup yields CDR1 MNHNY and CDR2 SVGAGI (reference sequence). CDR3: CAGGLYEQYF. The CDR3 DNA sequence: TGTGCCGGGGGGCTGTACGAGCAGTACTTC.

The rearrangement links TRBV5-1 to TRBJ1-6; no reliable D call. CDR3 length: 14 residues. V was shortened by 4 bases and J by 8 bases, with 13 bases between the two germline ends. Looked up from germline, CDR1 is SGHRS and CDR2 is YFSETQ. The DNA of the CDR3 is TGCGCCAGCAGCCCCGGGAGGCCCGATTCACCCCTCCACTTT. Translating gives CASSPGRPDSPLHF. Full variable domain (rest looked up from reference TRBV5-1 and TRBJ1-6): KAGVTQTPRYLIKTRGQQVTLSCSPISGHRSVSWYQQTPGQGLQFLFEYFSETQRNKGNFPGRFSGRQFSNSRSEMNVSTLELGDSALYLCASSPGRPDSPLHFGNGTRLTVT.

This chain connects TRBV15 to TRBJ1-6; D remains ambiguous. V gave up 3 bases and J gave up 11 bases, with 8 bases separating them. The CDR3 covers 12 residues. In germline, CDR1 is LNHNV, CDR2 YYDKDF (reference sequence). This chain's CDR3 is CATSRAKTPLHF. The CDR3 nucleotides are TGTGCCACCAGCAGGGCAAAGACACCCCTCCACTTT.

The chain's CDR3 is CASSSVPSNEKLFF. As DNA, the CDR3 is TGTGCCAGCAGTTCTGTACCGTCGAATGAAAAACTGTTTTTT. The chain has TRBV28 and TRBJ1-4; D gene ambiguous. Per germline, CDR1 MDHEN and CDR2 SYDVKM. V dropped 4 bases and J dropped 5 bases, with 11 bases sitting between them. The CDR3 runs to 14 residues.

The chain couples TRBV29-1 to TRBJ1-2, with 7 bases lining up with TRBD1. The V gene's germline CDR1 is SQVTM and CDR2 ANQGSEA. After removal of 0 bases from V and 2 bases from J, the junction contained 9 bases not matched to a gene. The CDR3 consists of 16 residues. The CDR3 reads CSVEDPPTGQNYGYTF. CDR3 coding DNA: TGCAGCGTTGAAGATCCTCCCACGGGACAGAACTATGGCTACACCTTC.

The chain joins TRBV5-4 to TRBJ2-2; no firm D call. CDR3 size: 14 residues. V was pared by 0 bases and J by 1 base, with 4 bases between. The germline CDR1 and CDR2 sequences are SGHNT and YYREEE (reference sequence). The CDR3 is CASSLARNTGELFF. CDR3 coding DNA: TGTGCCAGCAGCTTGGCCAGGAACACCGGGGAGCTGTTTTTT.

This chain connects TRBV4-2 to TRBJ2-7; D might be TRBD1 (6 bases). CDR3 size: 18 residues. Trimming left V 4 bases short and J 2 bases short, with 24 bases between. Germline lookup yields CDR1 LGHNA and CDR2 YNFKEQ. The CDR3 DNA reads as TGTGCCAGCAGCCCGACCGGGACAAAGTCCGCTATCACCTACGAGCAGTACTTC. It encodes CASSPTGTKSAITYEQYF.